Listed here are 17 T cell receptor beta chains from one sample, sequenced in a study of T-cell reconstitution after alpha-beta-depleted transplantation in children. For TCRbeta, the library was prepared with unique molecular identifiers. TCRdb reanalysed the PCR reads using MiXCR and keeps one entry per CDR3 protein. The data contain 450,000 to 550,000 distinct CDR3 sequences, approximately 10% of them singletons. Sequencing used PBMCs, mostly from graft donor cells, obtained 180 days after TCRalphabeta/CD19-depleted stem cell transplant. These receptors were collected from a female patient between 2 and 15 years old who had a stem cell transplant for aplastic anemia, so the T cells may come from the graft donor.

This CDR3 reads CATRGGWGANEKLFF. Written as DNA, the CDR3 is TGTGCCACTCGGGGTGGATGGGGGGCGAATGAAAAACTGTTTTTT. The chain has TRBV15 and TRBJ1-4, with TRBD1 as a possible D gene (6 bases). V lost 9 bases to trimming and J lost 5 bases, with 19 bases between them. The germline V gene has CDR1 LNHNV and CDR2 YYDKDF (reference sequence). The CDR3 runs to 15 residues. Together with reference TRBV15 and TRBJ1-4, the CDR3 gives the full variable domain: DAMVIQNPRYQVTQFGKPVTLSCSQTLNHNVMYWYQQKSSQAPKLLFHYYDKDFNNEADTPDNFQSRRPNTSFCFLDIRSPGLGDTAMYLCATRGGWGANEKLFFGSGTQLSVL.

The CDR3, as DNA: TGTGCCATCAGTGAACTAGCGGGAGTAGAGACCCAGTACTTC. It specifies CAISELAGVETQYF. The chain uses TRBV10-3 and TRBJ2-5; 11 nucleotides match TRBD2. CDR1 and CDR2 (germline): ENHRY, SYGVKD. The ends lost 3 bases at V and 4 bases at J; junction bases unmatched: 1. CDR3 size: 14 residues.

This clonotype was picked up a small number of times. This chain connects TRBV5-1 to TRBJ2-3, with 8 bases identical to TRBD1. Germline CDR1 SGHRS, CDR2 YFSETQ. The V gene end was trimmed by 0 bases and the J gene end by 6 bases; junction bases not matched to a gene: 9. The CDR3 covers 16 residues. The CDR3 region is CASSLVGAGGSDTQYF. As DNA, the CDR3 is TGCGCCAGCAGCTTGGTCGGGGCAGGGGGCTCGGATACGCAGTATTTT.

This clonotype has only a few counts. V gene TRBV15 combines with J gene TRBJ2-7, with 7 bases aligning to TRBD1. CDR1 is LNHNV, CDR2 YYDKDF, per germline (reference sequence). This CDR3 is 13 amino acids long. The ends lost 1 base at V and 5 bases at J; junction bases unmatched: 2. DNA of the CDR3: TGTGCCACCAGCAGAGTACAGGGGAACGAGCAGTACTTC. Its protein is CATSRVQGNEQYF.

V is TRBV5-6 and J is TRBJ2-7; D might be TRBD1 or TRBD2, each matching 5 bases. Trimming left V 9 bases short and J 7 bases short, with 17 bases between. There are 12 residues in the CDR3. Germline lookup yields CDR1 SGHDT and CDR2 YYEEEE. The CDR3 sequence: CAMGPGPGEQYV. CDR3 bases: TGTGCCATGGGTCCGGGGCCCGGTGAGCAGTACGTC.

V gene TRBV7-9 combines with J gene TRBJ2-5, with 12 bases identical to TRBD2. Trimming removed 10 bases from V and 4 bases from J; junction bases left unmatched: 4. CDR1 SEHNR and CDR2 FQNEAQ come from the germline V gene (reference sequence). The CDR3 is 13 residues long. The CDR3 region is CAIRTSGTETQYF. CDR3 nucleotides: TGTGCCATAAGGACTAGCGGGACAGAGACCCAGTACTTC.

This clonotype was detected a few times. This chain uses TRBV28 with TRBJ2-7; weak D call: TRBD1 (6 bases). With 6 bases removed from V and 2 bases from J, the gap between germline ends came to 11 bases. Germline lookup yields CDR1 MDHEN and CDR2 SYDVKM. The CDR3 covers 13 residues. CDR3 DNA: TGTGCCAGCAGGACAGGTTTTGCCTACGAGCAGTACTTC. It encodes CASRTGFAYEQYF.

This clonotype was detected a few times. This chain uses TRBV30 with TRBJ1-4; a weak D match, TRBD1 (5 bases). Germline V gene lookup returns CDR1 GTSNPN and CDR2 SVGIG (reference sequence). CDR3 size: 20 residues. Trimming shortened V by 5 bases and J by 3 bases, and 31 bases separated the two germline ends. The CDR3 coding sequence is TGTGCCTGGGGGAAGTCCAACCTCACACGTGTCGGGGGGGCTAATGAAAAACTGTTTTTT. Amino acids: CAWGKSNLTRVGGANEKLFF.

This clonotype was seen many times. The V call is TRBV12-3 or TRBV12-4, the J call TRBJ2-1; 7 nucleotides agree with TRBD1. Trimming cost V 6 bases and J 8 bases; bases outside gene matches: 13. The CDR3 is 15 amino acids. CDR3 bases: TGTGCCAGCAGGTTACAGGGGTCACAGGTCTATGAGCAGTTCTTC. Protein: CASRLQGSQVYEQFF.

The chain uses TRBV30 and TRBJ2-4; a weak D match, TRBD2 (6 bases). The CDR3 runs to 13 residues. The germline gives CDR1 GTSNPN, CDR2 SVGIG (reference sequence). Trimming took off 4 bases at V and 9 bases at J, with 16 bases between the two ends. CDR3: CAWTIRERSIQYF. The CDR3 DNA reads as TGTGCCTGGACAATTCGGGAGCGGAGCATTCAGTACTTC.

V and J are TRBV12-3 or TRBV12-4 and TRBJ2-1; 12 bases fit TRBD2. The CDR3 runs to 16 residues. V was clipped by 6 bases and J by 5 bases; unmatched bases: 8. The CDR3: CASRLRLAGVDNEQFF. The CDR3 DNA reads as TGTGCCAGCAGGCTCCGACTAGCGGGAGTAGACAATGAGCAGTTCTTC.

The rearrangement uses TRBV9 and TRBJ2-1; TRBD2 agrees at 8 bases. Germline loops: CDR1 SGDLS, CDR2 YYNGEE. V gave up 4 bases and J gave up 0 bases; unmatched junction bases: 6. This CDR3 has 16 amino acids. The CDR3 coding sequence is TGTGCCAGCAGCCCATCCGGACTAGCCTCCTACAATGAGCAGTTCTTC. Residues: CASSPSGLASYNEQFF.

This clonotype was recorded a few times. The chain is built from TRBV6-5 and TRBJ2-3; possible D gene TRBD1, 6 bases. The germline CDR1 and CDR2 sequences are MNHEY and SVGAGI. The length of the CDR3 is 12 residues. V lost 6 bases, J lost 6 bases, and 10 bases lay in between. The CDR3 sequence: CASRGALDTQYF. For the CDR3, the DNA is TGTGCCAGCAGGGGGGCCCTCGATACGCAGTATTTT.

This clonotype was seen more than once but under ten times. The chain links TRBV20-1 to TRBJ1-5, with TRBD1 as a possible D gene (6 bases). CDR1 and CDR2 from the germline V gene are DFQATT and SNEGSKA (reference sequence). The V and J ends lost 1 base and 5 bases respectively, with 12 bases between them. This CDR3 is built from 14 residues. CDR3 in amino acids: CSARGDTNDQPQHF. In nucleotides, the CDR3 is TGCAGTGCTAGAGGGGACACGAACGATCAGCCCCAGCATTTT.

Only a few counts were recorded for this clonotype. CDR3 protein: CSASQGNTGELFF. The CDR3 nucleotides are TGCAGTGCTAGTCAAGGGAACACCGGGGAGCTGTTTTTT. The chain recombines TRBV20-1 with TRBJ2-2; the D is unclear. Germline CDR1 DFQATT, CDR2 SNEGSKA (reference sequence). V was cut by 3 bases and J by 1 base, with 6 bases left in between. The CDR3 totals 13 residues.

The chain links TRBV12-3 or TRBV12-4 to TRBJ2-3; D possibly uses TRBD1 or TRBD2 (5 bases each). V was pared by 5 bases and J by 14 bases, with 23 bases between. CDR3 size: 14 residues. The CDR3: CASSPRTTVEGRYF. The CDR3, as DNA: TGTGCCAGCAGTCCCCGGACCACAGTCGAGGGGCGGTATTTT.

The CDR3 spells CASSGWADTQYF. CDR3 coding DNA: TGTGCCAGCAGTGGGTGGGCAGATACGCAGTATTTT. V is TRBV6-1 and J is TRBJ2-3, with no clear D. The CDR3 runs to 12 residues. Germline V gene lookup returns CDR1 MNHNS and CDR2 SASEGT. V lost 4 bases and J 4 bases, leaving 6 bases between the germline ends.